This is a list of T cell receptor beta chains from one sample in a study of T cell responses to AZD1222 COVID-19 vaccine. Sequencing used immunoSEQ multiplex PCR; TCRdb keeps in-frame clones, though not all of them. The table records some 130,000 clones, roughly 90% of them present only once. The sample was peripheral blood, taken 28 days after the second AZD1222 dose. These receptors originate from an adult who received the AZD1222 COVID-19 vaccine. Both conserved end residues are part of each CDR3. A D gene is named only where the DNA matches it firmly. Clone size is shown for a subset of rows, as once, few, many or a class of expanded clone.

CASSLGTGLEWTGELFF,TGCGCCAGCAGCTTAGGGACAGGGCTTGAATGGACCGGGGAGCTGTTTTTT,TRBV5-1,TRBJ2-2,TRBD1,few
CASSQLGQGATEAFF,TGTGCCAGCAGCCAACTCGGACAGGGGGCAACTGAAGCTTTCTTT,TRBV4-2,TRBJ1-1,TRBD1,once
CASSRPVPPRKLFF,TGTGCCAGCAGTAGACCCGTCCCTCCTAGGAAACTGTTTTTT,TRBV6-5,TRBJ1-4,NA,NA
CASSQAQDTQYF,TGCGCCAGCAGCCAAGCCCAAGATACGCAGTATTTT,TRBV5-1,TRBJ2-3,NA,NA
CASSVGTGLLSEKLFF,TGTGCCAGCAGCGTCGGGACAGGCCTTCTATCGGAAAAACTGTTTTTT,TRBV9,TRBJ1-4,TRBD1,NA
CASSLDSWNTEAFF,TGCGCCAGCAGCTTAGATAGTTGGAACACTGAAGCTTTCTTT,TRBV5-1,TRBJ1-1,NA,many
CASSYSQGAYGYTF,TGTGCCAGCAGTTACTCCCAGGGGGCCTATGGCTACACCTTC,TRBV6-5,TRBJ1-2,TRBD1,NA
CASIFTGFGETQYF,TGTGCCAGCATCTTCACAGGGTTCGGGGAGACCCAGTACTTC,TRBV6-5,TRBJ2-5,NA,NA
CASSLAPFSGNTIYF,TGTGCCAGCAGCTTGGCCCCCTTCTCTGGAAACACCATATATTTT,TRBV5-6,TRBJ1-3,NA,NA
CASSPRQGGSPLHF,TGTGCCAGCAGCCCCCGACAGGGTGGTTCACCCCTCCACTTT,TRBV7-2,TRBJ1-6,TRBD1,NA
CATGSETPYEQYF,TGTGCCACCGGGTCCGAGACGCCCTACGAGCAGTACTTC,TRBV28,TRBJ2-7,NA,NA
CASSNSNYGYTF,TGTGCCAGCAGCAATTCTAACTATGGCTACACCTTC,TRBV9,TRBJ1-2,NA,NA
CASSLSTEPYGYTF,TGTGCCAGCAGCTTAAGTACCGAACCCTATGGCTACACCTTC,TRBV5-4,TRBJ1-2,NA,NA
CASSLPLAKQLSYEQYF,TGTGCCAGCAGCCTACCACTAGCGAAACAGCTCTCCTACGAGCAGTACTTC,TRBV7-2,TRBJ2-7,TRBD2,NA
CASSQEWPESKEKLFF,TGCGCCAGCAGCCAAGAATGGCCGGAGTCGAAGGAAAAACTGTTTTTT,TRBV4-1,TRBJ1-4,NA,NA
CASSFIGLATDTQYF,TGTGCCAGCAGCTTCATCGGACTAGCCACAGATACGCAGTATTTT,TRBV11-2,TRBJ2-3,TRBD2,NA
CASSFGLAGVVDNEQFF,TGCGCCAGCAGCTTCGGACTAGCGGGAGTAGTAGACAATGAGCAGTTCTTC,TRBV5-1,TRBJ2-1,TRBD2,NA